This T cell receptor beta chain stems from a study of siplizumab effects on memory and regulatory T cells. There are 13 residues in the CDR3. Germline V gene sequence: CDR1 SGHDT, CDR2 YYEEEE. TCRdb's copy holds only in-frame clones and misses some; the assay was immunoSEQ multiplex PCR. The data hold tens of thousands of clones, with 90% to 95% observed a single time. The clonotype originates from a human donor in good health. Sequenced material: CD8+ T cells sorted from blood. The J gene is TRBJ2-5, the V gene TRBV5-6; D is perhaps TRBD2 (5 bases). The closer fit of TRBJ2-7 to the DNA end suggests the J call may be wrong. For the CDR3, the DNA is TGTGCCAGCAGCAGAACTAGCTCCTACGAGCAGTACTTC. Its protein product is CASSRTSSYEQYF.